This T cell receptor (beta chain) originates from a study of T cells in Graves' hyperthyroidism and ophthalmopathy. About the study: Peripheral blood sampling occurred at initial diagnosis, before any treatment.

The study's findings and limits: Blood also showed most of the thyroid clonotypes that were expanded above 0.001.

TCR beta CDR3 sequences were amplified from RNA transcripts. The primer set for the first-round RT-PCR of the TCR CDR3 was HTBI. A single record per CDR3 protein comes from TCRdb applying MiXCR to the multiplex PCR reads. The sample has about 590,000 distinct CDR3 sequences, more than 15% seen once. The authors deemed Graves' hyperthyroidism stable absent ophthalmopathy progression within 18 months. This CDR3 has 15 amino acids. V was clipped by 4 bases and J by 2 bases, with 13 bases between them. Regarding this clonotype: Antigen unknown.

Material for sequencing was blood. This chain uses TRBV12-3 or TRBV12-4 with TRBJ2-3; D unclear. This TCR was sampled from a woman in her thirties with Graves' hyperthyroidism. In DNA, the CDR3 is TGTGCCAGCAGTTACGTCGGGTCGTCCACAGATACGCAGTATTTT. Translated, it gives CASSYVGSSTDTQYF.